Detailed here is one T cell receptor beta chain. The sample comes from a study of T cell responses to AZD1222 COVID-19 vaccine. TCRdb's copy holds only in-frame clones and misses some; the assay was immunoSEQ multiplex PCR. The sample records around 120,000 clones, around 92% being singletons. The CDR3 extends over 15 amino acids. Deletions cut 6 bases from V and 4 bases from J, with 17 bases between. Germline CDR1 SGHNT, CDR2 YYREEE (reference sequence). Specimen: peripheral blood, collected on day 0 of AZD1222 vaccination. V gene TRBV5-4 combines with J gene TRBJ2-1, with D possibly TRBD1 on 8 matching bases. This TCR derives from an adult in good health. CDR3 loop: CASTRDRGGYNEQFF. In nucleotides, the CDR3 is TGTGCCAGCACCAGAGACAGGGGAGGGTACAATGAGCAGTTCTTC.